The TCR beta chain under discussion was sequenced for a study of identical twins listed by TCRdb under 2016. Regarding the complete study: TCR alpha and beta repertoires from monozygotic twins, unrelated adults of various ages and cord blood were deep-sequenced to test whether fetal clonotypes persist. To rule out contamination, the twin experiments were replicated at different times with different library preparation protocols. Overall results and qualifications from the work: In monozygotic twins, out-of-frame TCR alpha sharing was systematically underestimated by recombination models, although the models agreed with sharing between unrelated individuals. Abundant cord blood beta clonotypes carried fewer insertions; young adult naive repertoires showed a weaker similar trend, while memory repertoires showed none. Compared with coincidental sharing between unrelated individuals, out-of-frame TCR alpha sequences shared between twins had an excess of sequences with low generation probability. Excess twin sharing in beta out-of-frame sequences was weaker because fewer shared sequences lowered the signal-to-noise ratio. Invariant T cells such as MAIT and iNKT could partly confound zero-insertion analyses, although diverse VJ usage argued against such confounding for most clonotypes. Conclusions relied on cross-sectional statistical analysis, since the same donors could not be followed over many years.

All donors were healthy Caucasians. Three pairs of female monozygotic twins, all aged 18 to 29 years, made up the twin cohort. Positive isolation kits from Invitrogen were used to isolate CD4+ and CD8+ T cell populations. Its CDR3 holds 10 amino acids, cysteine through phenylalanine. Left in the record is the CDR3 DNA by itself, 30 bases read in frame from the first base. V is clipped by 8 bases and J by 4 bases, and the sequence between their germline boundaries is 4 bases long. CDR1 and CDR2, looked up from the germline V gene, are ENHRY and SYGVKD. Library preparation was by 5' RACE. The sequencer was an Illumina HiSeq 2000. Template switching introduced a universal primer binding site; the final cDNA contained a unique molecular identifier, enabling accurate counting of TCR cDNA molecules. Specific primers in the conserved constant-segment region were used to synthesize first-strand cDNA for the TCR alpha and beta chains. To control for contamination, every cDNA library carried two barcodes: a SMART-Mk sample barcode plus Illumina barcodes. TruSeq adapter sequences, together with Illumina sample barcodes, were added in two successive PCR steps. TCR alpha and beta cDNA libraries were sequenced on the Illumina HiSeq platform with custom primers. The authors' analysis ran thus. MiGEC processed the raw reads to extract unique molecular identifiers, while MiXCR was used to determine the CDR3 positions. For each individual, recombination models were inferred using an EM algorithm with the repgenHMM and IGoR tools. The analysis of shared clonotypes was done with the tcR package in R, with sharing normalized by the product of cloneset sizes. To study raw recombination without the effects of thymic and clonal selection, out-of-frame nonproductive sequences were analyzed. The public reads were quality trimmed at Q25 with fastp and then assembled into clones with MiXCR by TCRdb, keeping productive beta chains. Under each unique CDR3 protein, matching rows form one entry showing the most common genes and DNA. The V and J calls and clone size come from TCRdb's table, not from the authors' own analysis. In all, the sample holds about 520,000 distinct CDR3 sequences, and roughly 21% of those were seen once. The ten most abundant clones make up around 0.91% of the sample.

This clonotype was seen more than once but under ten times. Its antigen target is currently unknown. Base qualities are not at hand, and no much larger clone is one base apart. The same data also contributed to another study, on T cells expressing NK-cell markers. Per the second study: Three sorted T-cell subsets (CD3+CD56+NKG2C+, CD3+CD56+NKG2C- and CD3+CD56-NKG2C+) from roughly 8 donors had their TCR beta-chain repertoires profiled. Of the eight sequenced donors, seven were found to be HCMV-seropositive and one was found to be HCMV-seronegative. To restrict sorting to alphabetaTCR-expressing T cells, an anti-gammadeltaTCR antibody was added in several experiments. In six or seven donors, the dominant CD3+CD56+NKG2C+ clonotypes ranked among the top 10 CD8+ clonotypes, making up roughly 1.0-8% of CD8+ T cells. Those dominant clonotypes were again the most abundant among CD3+CD56-NKG2C+ cells in a handful of donors, at about 28.3-65%. Whether the expanded NKG2C-expressing T cell clones were specific for HCMV antigens was left unclear. The eight sequenced donors were randomly selected healthy volunteers, three men and five women. To determine HCMV serostatus, a commercial ELISA kit was used to detect HCMV-specific IgG in serum. MIGEC was used to demultiplex reads and group the reads by UMI, and MiTCR was used to assemble and quantify clonotypes. To exclude erroneous sequences, only TCR cDNA sequences supported by at least two reads were retained. The tcR package was used for downstream repertoire analysis, with clonotypes matched between fractions based on CDR3 nucleotide sequence plus V segment. VDJmatch was used to annotate antigen specificity against VDJdb, with one amino acid substitution allowed in CDR3.

The V gene is TRBV10-3 and the J gene is TRBJ2-3; the D gene assignment is ambiguous. The sequencing sample was made of CD4+ T cells sorted from blood. The receptor comes from a woman between 18 and 30 years old in good health. CDR3 reads: CAIGSDTQYF. The DNA sequence is given as TGTGCCATCGGCTCAGATACGCAGTATTTT.